These 17 T cell receptor beta chains came from one sample sequenced in a study of PD-L1 blockade in urothelial cancer. Generated by immunoSEQ multiplex PCR, the TCRdb table keeps only in-frame clones and is missing some. The sample carries about 88,000 clones, 85% to 95% recorded once. Sequences were derived from PBMCs, sampled around atezolizumab (anti-PD-L1) treatment. The source is a man aged 55-75 years with urothelial cancer.

This clone was counted once. This sequence joins TRBV5-4 and TRBJ2-5; tentative D call: TRBD1 (6 bases). CDR1 is SGHNT, CDR2 YYREEE, per germline (reference sequence). The CDR3 spans 17 residues. V was clipped by 0 bases and J by 0 bases, with 15 bases between them. In DNA, the CDR3 is TGTGCCAGCAGCTTGGGGGTATGGGACACGTACCAAGAGACCCAGTACTTC. It translates to CASSLGVWDTYQETQYF.

The sample holds one count of this clone. The gene calls are TRBV19 and TRBJ2-5, with 8 positions matching TRBD1. CDR3 length equals 13 residues. CDR1 is LNHDA, CDR2 SQIVND, per germline (reference sequence). The V segment lost 4 bases and the J segment 4 bases; nucleotides outside the gene matches: 2. CDR3: CASSKDRGETQYF. The CDR3 bases are TGTGCCAGTAGTAAAGACAGGGGAGAGACCCAGTACTTC. Filled out from reference TRBV19 and TRBJ2-5, the complete variable domain reads DGGITQSPKYLFRKEGQNVTLSCEQNLNHDAMYWYRQDPGQGLRLIYYSQIVNDFQKGDIAEGYSVSREKKESFPLTVTSAQKNPTAFYLCASSKDRGETQYFGPGTRLLVL.

V usage is TRBV18 and J usage is TRBJ1-1; D may be TRBD1 (5 bases). Trimming removed 6 bases from V and 0 bases from J, with 11 bases in between. From germline, CDR1 is KGHSH and CDR2 LQKENI. There are 14 residues in the CDR3. The CDR3 region is CASSPDSLNTEAFF. For the CDR3, the DNA is TGTGCCAGCTCGCCCGACAGCCTGAACACTGAAGCTTTCTTT. The full variable domain, in which reference TRBV18 and TRBJ1-1 provide the parts outside the CDR3, is NAGVMQNPRHLVRRRGQEARLRCSPMKGHSHVYWYRQLPEEGLKFMVYLQKENIIDESGMPKERFSAEFPKEGPSILRIQQVVRGDSAAYFCASSPDSLNTEAFFGQGTRLTVV.

This chain uses TRBV28 with TRBJ2-7, with D unresolved. Germline CDR1 MDHEN, CDR2 SYDVKM. The CDR3 is 15 amino acids. V was pared by 6 bases and J by 9 bases, with 24 bases between. The CDR3 sequence is CASSRPQQPYFGQYF. DNA of the CDR3: TGTGCCAGCAGCAGACCGCAACAGCCGTACTTCGGGCAGTACTTC.

The chain recombines TRBV5-1 with TRBJ1-2, with a possible D match to TRBD1 (6 bases). This CDR3 has 15 residues. Trimming cost V 0 bases and J 7 bases, with 16 bases left between them. CDR1 SGHRS and CDR2 YFSETQ come from the germline V gene. CDR3 amino acids: CASSLVPGEGVGYTF. For the CDR3, the DNA is TGCGCCAGCAGCTTGGTCCCAGGGGAAGGGGTTGGCTACACCTTC.

This clone was observed a handful of times. The chain carries TRBV4-3 and TRBJ1-5, with TRBD1 as a possible D gene (5 bases). Deletions cut 1 base from V and 6 bases from J, with 13 bases between. CDR1 is LGHNA, CDR2 YSLEER, per germline. The CDR3 covers 15 residues. CDR3 nucleotides: TGCGCCAGCAGCCAAGGGGGGGATGGTAGTCAGCCCCAGCATTTT. Translating it yields CASSQGGDGSQPQHF.

In this sample, this clone turned up a few times. The gene calls are TRBV9 and TRBJ1-3; 9 bases agree with TRBD1. V lost 4 bases and J lost 2; bases outside the gene matches: 13. This CDR3 has 18 amino acids. The germline V gene encodes CDR1 SGDLS and CDR2 YYNGEE. Here the CDR3 reads CASSTPSRQGVTGNTIYF. CDR3 sequence (DNA): TGTGCCAGCAGCACCCCAAGTCGACAGGGGGTAACTGGAAACACCATATATTTT.

The chain is built from TRBV27 and TRBJ2-7, with TRBD1 matching over 11 bases. This CDR3 has 16 amino acids. V was clipped by 5 bases and J by 5 bases; unmatched bases: 11. Germline lookup yields CDR1 MNHEY and CDR2 SMNVEV (reference sequence). This CDR3 is CASSTTGTGGMHEQYF. CDR3 bases: TGTGCCAGCAGTACCACGGGGACAGGGGGTATGCACGAGCAGTACTTC.

J is TRBJ2-1 and V is TRBV5-1; 8 nucleotides line up with TRBD2. The V gene end was trimmed by 0 bases and the J gene end by 0 bases; junction bases not matched to a gene: 2. The CDR3 sequence is 16 residues long. Germline CDR1 SGHRS, CDR2 YFSETQ. CDR3 in amino acids: CASSLAAGGSYNEQFF. The CDR3 nucleotides read TGCGCCAGCAGCTTGGCGGCGGGAGGCTCCTACAATGAGCAGTTCTTC.

The DNA for the CDR3 is TGCGCCAGCAGCCAAGTAGGGGCGGTCACAGATACGCAGTATTTT. As protein: CASSQVGAVTDTQYF. The chain uses TRBV4-1 and TRBJ2-3; possible D gene TRBD1, 5 bases. The CDR3 has 15 amino acids. CDR1 and CDR2 (germline): MGHRA, YSYEKL. V was pared by 1 base and J by 2 bases, with 10 bases between.

The chain combines TRBV9 with TRBJ2-7, with 7 bases aligning to TRBD1. CDR1 and CDR2 from the germline V gene are SGDLS and YYNGEE. Trimming at V came to 4 bases and at J to 3 bases, leaving 4 bases not matched to a gene. The CDR3 is 13 residues long. The CDR3 reads CASSLRQGYEQYF. The CDR3 DNA sequence: TGTGCCAGCAGCCTACGACAGGGCTACGAGCAGTACTTC.

The V gene is TRBV7-9, the J gene TRBJ2-5; 9 nucleotides match TRBD2. Per the germline V gene, CDR1 is SEHNR and CDR2 is FQNEAQ (reference sequence). The CDR3 is 14 amino acids. The ends lost 5 bases at V and 4 bases at J; junction bases unmatched: 5. Here the CDR3 DNA reads TGTGCCAGCAGCCCTATGACTAGCGGAGAGACCCAGTACTTC. Translated, it gives CASSPMTSGETQYF.

The V gene is TRBV28, the J gene TRBJ2-2, with D uncertain. The CDR3 sequence is 16 residues long. Trimming removed 4 bases from V and 3 bases from J, with 15 bases in between. Germline-derived CDR1 and CDR2 are MDHEN and SYDVKM. For the CDR3, the DNA is TGTGCCAGCAGTTCCCCGGGTAGCCTCGACACCGGGGAGCTGTTTTTT. Amino acid sequence: CASSSPGSLDTGELFF.

The chain joins TRBV5-1 to TRBJ2-7; 8 bases fit TRBD1. This CDR3 is 14 amino acids long. Trimming at V came to 3 bases and at J to 1 base, leaving 3 bases not matched to a gene. Germline-derived CDR1 and CDR2 are SGHRS and YFSETQ. The CDR3: CASSSGTGSYEQYF. CDR3 DNA sequence: TGCGCCAGCAGCTCCGGGACAGGTTCCTACGAGCAGTACTTC.

The genes are TRBV19 and TRBJ2-1, with 10 bases fitting TRBD2. There are 17 residues in the CDR3. V gave up 8 bases and J gave up 3 bases; unmatched junction bases: 13. From germline, CDR1 is LNHDA and CDR2 SQIVND (reference sequence). The CDR3 is CASGLKAGGSDYNEQFF. CDR3 nucleotide sequence: TGTGCCAGTGGACTCAAAGCGGGAGGGTCGGACTACAATGAGCAGTTCTTC.

The chain couples TRBV9 to TRBJ2-6, with D tentatively TRBD2 (5 bases). The V end lost 0 bases, the J end lost 4 bases, and 8 bases lay between the germline ends. Germline V gene sequence: CDR1 SGDLS, CDR2 YYNGEE. The CDR3 runs to 15 residues. The CDR3: CASSVGGNGANVLTF. The CDR3 coding sequence is TGTGCCAGCAGCGTAGGAGGGAACGGGGCCAACGTCCTGACTTTC.

The J gene is TRBJ2-1, the V gene TRBV5-4, with 14 positions matching TRBD2. V lost 4 bases to trimming and J lost 9 bases; unmatched junction nucleotides: 6. CDR1 SGHNT and CDR2 YYREEE come from the germline V gene (reference sequence). CDR3 length: 15 amino acids. The CDR3 DNA is TGTGCCAGCAGCCCTGGACTAGCGGGAGGCAGTGAGCAGTTCTTC. Protein sequence: CASSPGLAGGSEQFF.